The entry below describes one T cell receptor (beta chain). This clone was seen a handful of times. The antigen it binds to is not known. The record has no base qualities; no much larger clone is one base away. The CDR3 contains 13 residues, cysteine and phenylalanine counted. The entry retains the CDR3 DNA only, 39 bases that are in frame from base 1. Trimming takes 5 bases off V and 3 bases off J; junction bases not matched to a gene: 2. The germline V gene encodes CDR1 SGHRS and CDR2 YFSETQ. In light of the paper, this sample's time point label describes: cells obtained before transplantation from donor or recipient. CD3+CD4+ and CD3+CD8+ populations were FACS-sorted from unstimulated pre-transplant donor and recipient cells taken from spleen or lymph nodes. The data were taken from a study of graft-versus-host responses after intestinal transplantation (TCRdb year 2021). About the study as a whole: Multivisceral, liver-intestinal, or isolated intestinal transplants were received by the recipients. All recipients received anti-thymocyte globulin induction followed by maintenance tacrolimus and steroids for about three years. Instead of going to the commercial service, samples from a few later patients were sequenced in-house on an Illumina MiSeq and processed with MiXCR. The cohort enrolled 24 intestinal transplant recipients, one of whom was a retransplant, and 3 patients without pretransplant specimens were excluded. Graft-versus-host and host-versus-graft alloreactive T cell clones were tracked in the graft, circulation and bone marrow after intestinal transplantation using bulk TCR-beta CDR3 sequencing. A peak of at least 4% donor T cells among recipient peripheral blood mononuclear cells was the definition used for donor T cell macrochimerism. To identify alloreactive clones, pre-transplant mixed lymphocyte reaction products were sequenced and compared with unstimulated pre-transplant donor and recipient T cells. What the research found in general, with its limitations: The conclusions were limited by the relatively low number and heterogeneity of the intestinal transplant patients. In patients with donor T cell macrochimerism, the allografts had high GvH to HvG T cell clonal ratios. Early after transplant, peak levels of circulating GvH clones were associated with declines in HvG clones. GvH clones were found in recipient bone marrow, and some of the GvH clones appeared earlier in ileal mucosa or blood, which is consistent with an intestinal mucosal origin.

The library was made by the immunoSEQ multiplex PCR assay. For most patients, genomic DNA was isolated using the Qiagen DNeasy Blood and Tissue Kit and was shipped frozen to Adaptive Biotechnologies for TCR sequencing. High-throughput TCR-beta CDR3 sequencing of genomic DNA from most patients was performed by Adaptive Biotechnologies. Concerning the study's data processing: Adaptive's ImmunoSEQ software supplied the TCR sequencing data for 18 patients, while MiXCR and VDJtools were used to process a few other patients. To correct CD4 versus CD8 sorting errors, any sequence found in both subsets at a frequency ratio below 5:1 was removed. CDR3 nucleotide sequences shared between donor and recipient were removed because their origin could not be assigned. To count as alloreactive, a clone needed at least 2-fold expansion over unstimulated cells and a minimum CFSE-low frequency of 0.002% (template counts) or 0.001% (read counts). Mappable clones were those detected in sequenced pre-transplant spleen, lymph node, or MLR CFSE-low populations of the donor or recipient. The cumulative frequency of alloreactive clones was calculated as a percentage of all sequences, weighted by copy number. TCRdb took over this immuneACCESS table, retaining in-frame rearrangements with V and J assigned. Such tables are incomplete; in checked studies, under half of the missing clones stem from an unresolved V gene, and the remainder is unexplained. From that table come the V and J calls and clone size; the DNA was used to work out D and trimming. The sample yields fewer than 90,000 clones; 85% to 95% were counted once. The biggest ten clones account for over 0.15% of the sample.

The chain is assembled from TRBV5-1 and TRBJ1-1, with 9 bases matching TRBD1. The clonotype comes from a human donor who was the organ donor for an intestinal transplant. This sample comprised unstimulated CD4+ T cells sorted from spleen or lymph node cells, obtained before transplant. This receptor carries the CDR3 CASSGTGYTEAFF. DNA sequence: TGCGCCAGCAGTGGGACAGGGTACACTGAAGCTTTCTTT.